These 29 T cell receptor beta chains were all obtained from the same sample, sequenced in a study of T cells after yellow fever vaccination. TCRdb ran MiXCR on the 5' RACE reads and lists one entry per CDR3 protein. The data contain approximately 600,000 distinct CDR3 sequences, more than 9% of them singletons. Sequenced here: PBMCs, sampled on the day of the yellow fever booster vaccination. Receptor source: a man aged 25 to 45 who received the YFV17D yellow fever vaccine.

This sequence joins TRBV6-5 and TRBJ2-7, with D perhaps TRBD1 or TRBD2 (5 bases each). Germline CDR1 MNHEY, CDR2 SVGAGI. This CDR3 has 12 amino acids. V was clipped by 6 bases and J by 9 bases, with 15 bases between them. The CDR3 coding sequence is TGTGCCAGCAGCATGACAGTTGGGACGCAGTACTTC. Encoded protein: CASSMTVGTQYF.

The chain joins TRBV21-1 to TRBJ1-2; the table gives TRBD1 as D, unverified against the DNA. TRBV21-1 is classified as a pseudogene. The CDR3 spans 16 residues. CDR3 nucleotides: TGTGCCAGCATGCAAGGCTTGGGCAGGGTGACCCATGGCTACACCTTC. Protein: CASMQGLGRVTHGYTF.

The gene calls are TRBV5-1 and TRBJ2-7, with D tentatively TRBD1 or TRBD2 (5 bases each). V gave up 3 bases and J gave up 3 bases, with 22 bases separating them. Germline lookup yields CDR1 SGHRS and CDR2 YFSETQ. CDR3 length equals 17 residues. Written as DNA, the CDR3 is TGCGCCAGCAGCTCTCGTCGACTGGGACCGAGTAGCTACGAGCAGTACTTC. It is translated as CASSSRRLGPSSYEQYF. The whole variable domain, remainder taken from reference TRBV5-1 and TRBJ2-7, is KAGVTQTPRYLIKTRGQQVTLSCSPISGHRSVSWYQQTPGQGLQFLFEYFSETQRNKGNFPGRFSGRQFSNSRSEMNVSTLELGDSALYLCASSSRRLGPSSYEQYFGPGTRLTVT.

The sample holds many counts of this clonotype. This chain uses TRBV5-1 with TRBJ2-2; 10 nucleotides match TRBD2. The germline gives CDR1 SGHRS, CDR2 YFSETQ. With 2 bases clipped from V and 0 bases from J, the junction kept 1 base outside the gene matches. The CDR3 contains 16 residues. CDR3 in DNA: TGCGCCAGCAGCTTACTAGCGGGACCGAACACCGGGGAGCTGTTTTTT. Translated, it gives CASSLLAGPNTGELFF.

A single count supports this clonotype. CDR3 in amino acids: CSASRLADEQYF. In DNA form, the CDR3 reads TGCAGTGCTAGTAGACTAGCGGACGAGCAGTACTTC. J is TRBJ2-7 and V is TRBV20-1; 9 nucleotides line up with TRBD2. In germline, CDR1 is DFQATT, CDR2 SNEGSKA (reference sequence). J lost 5 bases, V lost 3 bases, and 2 bases had no gene match. This CDR3 region has 12 residues.

The V gene is TRBV6-5, the J gene TRBJ2-7, with 7 bases identical to TRBD1. This CDR3 spans 14 amino acids. The junction had 5 bases not matched to a gene; V was cut back by 4 bases and J by 2 bases. CDR1 and CDR2 from the germline V gene are MNHEY and SVGAGI. The CDR3 reads CASSLGQRAYEQYF. CDR3 nucleotides: TGTGCCAGCAGTTTGGGACAGAGAGCCTACGAGCAGTACTTC.

The sample holds a few counts of this clonotype. V gene TRBV7-9 combines with J gene TRBJ2-2, with TRBD2 matching over 13 bases. Germline values: CDR1 SEHNR, CDR2 FQNEAQ (reference sequence). V gave up 5 bases and J gave up 5 bases; unmatched junction bases: 5. The CDR3 has 16 amino acids. CDR3 in DNA: TGTGCCAGCAGCACCAGGACTAGCGGGAGAACCGGGGAGCTGTTTTTT. It is translated as CASSTRTSGRTGELFF. The complete variable domain, with remaining parts taken from reference TRBV7-9 and TRBJ2-2, reads DTGVSQNPRHKITKRGQNVTFRCDPISEHNRLYWYRQTLGQGPEFLTYFQNEAQLEKSRLLSDRFSAERPKGSFSTLEIQRTEQGDSAMYLCASSTRTSGRTGELFFGEGSRLTVL.

The genes are TRBV7-2 and TRBJ1-2, with D perhaps TRBD1 (6 bases). V lost 5 bases and J 4 bases, leaving 20 bases between the germline ends. This CDR3 region has 16 residues. From germline, CDR1 is SGHTA and CDR2 FQGNSA. The CDR3 region is CASSPPRPGQIYGYTF. Here the CDR3 DNA reads TGTGCCAGCAGCCCCCCCCGTCCGGGACAAATCTATGGCTACACCTTC.

This chain connects TRBV29-1 to TRBJ2-7, with TRBD2 identical over 13 bases. The germline V gene has CDR1 SQVTM and CDR2 ANQGSEA. V lost 4 bases and J lost 6; bases outside the gene matches: 3. The CDR3 has 13 amino acids. The CDR3 bases are TGCAGCGTTGGGGGACTAGCGGGAAGCGAGCAGTACTTC. Translated, it gives CSVGGLAGSEQYF.

The V gene is TRBV29-1, the J gene TRBJ2-3; D may be TRBD2 (5 bases). Trimming left V 3 bases short and J 2 bases short, with 9 bases between. CDR1 is SQVTM, CDR2 ANQGSEA, per germline. This CDR3 has 13 residues. The CDR3 here is CSVDEGLTDTQYF. The CDR3 nucleotides read TGCAGCGTTGATGAGGGCCTCACAGATACGCAGTATTTT.

This clonotype was seen only a few times. This chain connects TRBV18 to TRBJ1-2; no reliable D call. Trimming removed 3 bases from V and 7 bases from J, with 15 bases in between. The CDR3 spans 14 residues. The germline CDR1 and CDR2 sequences are KGHSH and LQKENI. Here the CDR3 DNA reads TGTGCCAGCTCACCTAGGTCCCACGGTCCTGGCTACACCTTC. Its translation: CASSPRSHGPGYTF.

This clonotype was counted many times. The rearrangement uses TRBV5-1 and TRBJ2-5; D ambiguous. CDR1 and CDR2 (germline): SGHRS, YFSETQ. V was cut by 3 bases and J by 2 bases, with 14 bases left in between. This CDR3 comprises 15 residues. This CDR3 reads CASSSEILRQETQYF. CDR3 sequence (DNA): TGCGCCAGCAGCTCCGAAATCCTTAGGCAAGAGACCCAGTACTTC.

V gene TRBV13 combines with J gene TRBJ1-4, with D hard to call. CDR3 length equals 13 residues. V lost 2 bases to trimming and J lost 7 bases, with 8 bases between them. The germline V gene has CDR1 PRHDT and CDR2 FYEKMQ (reference sequence). This chain's CDR3 is CASSLSRVEKLFF. CDR3 DNA: TGTGCCAGCAGCTTAAGTAGGGTTGAAAAACTGTTTTTT.

J is TRBJ1-2 and V is TRBV6-5, with TRBD1 matching over 8 bases. Germline V gives CDR1 MNHEY, CDR2 SVGAGI. The ends lost 2 bases at V and 8 bases at J; junction bases unmatched: 4. This CDR3 region has 13 residues. The CDR3 DNA follows: TGTGCCAGCAGTTACGAGGACAGGGAAGGCTACACCTTC. This sequence encodes CASSYEDREGYTF.

This clonotype has only a few counts. V usage is TRBV7-9 and J usage is TRBJ2-2; D unclear. V lost 0 bases to trimming and J lost 10 bases, with 3 bases between them. This CDR3 has 11 residues. CDR1 and CDR2 (germline): SEHNR, FQNEAQ (reference sequence). The CDR3 protein is CASSLAEELFF. CDR3 bases: TGTGCCAGCAGCTTAGCGGAGGAGCTGTTTTTT.

The chain couples TRBV10-3 to TRBJ2-7, with TRBD2 as a possible D gene (6 bases). CDR1 is ENHRY and CDR2 is SYGVKD in the germline V gene. The CDR3 covers 15 residues. V dropped 6 bases and J dropped 7 bases, with 22 bases sitting between them. The CDR3 region has the DNA TGTGCCATCAGCCCCGGGACTGGGGGATTAGTAGAGCAGTACTTC. Amino acids: CAISPGTGGLVEQYF.

This clonotype appeared a few times. The chain joins TRBV7-2 to TRBJ2-5, with a weak D call TRBD1 (5 bases). CDR3 length: 14 residues. CDR1 is SGHTA and CDR2 is FQGNSA in the germline V gene. Trimming removed 1 base at V and 7 bases at J, with 13 bases between. CDR3 protein: CASSLGRAEATQYF. The DNA of the CDR3 is TGTGCCAGCAGCTTAGGCAGGGCAGAGGCGACCCAGTACTTC.

This clonotype has just a few counts. This rearrangement joins TRBV6-2 or TRBV6-3 to TRBJ2-2, with D perhaps matching TRBD1 (6 bases). V was cut by 6 bases and J by 0 bases, with 11 bases left in between. CDR3 size: 15 residues. CDR1 and CDR2 from the germline V gene are MNHEY and SVGEGT. In DNA form, the CDR3 reads TGTGCCAGCAGAACCGGGACAACGAACACCGGGGAGCTGTTTTTT. It is translated as CASRTGTTNTGELFF.

This clonotype has just a few counts. In nucleotides, the CDR3 is TGCAGTGCTATAGGACTAGCGGGAGGGAACACCGGGGAGCTGTTTTTT. Its protein product is CSAIGLAGGNTGELFF. The J gene is TRBJ2-2, the V gene TRBV20-1; 14 bases map to TRBD2. Germline CDR1 is DFQATT and CDR2 is SNEGSKA (reference sequence). Trimming cost V 4 bases and J 1 base; bases outside gene matches: 2. The CDR3 extends over 16 amino acids.

This clonotype was observed a handful of times. The V and J genes are TRBV30 and TRBJ2-1; tentative D call: TRBD2 (6 bases). CDR1 is GTSNPN and CDR2 is SVGIG in the germline V gene (reference sequence). Trimming cost V 1 base and J 0 bases, with 10 bases left between them. The CDR3 has 15 residues. CDR3 coding DNA: TGTGCCTGGAGTGATCTAGCGACCTCCTACAATGAGCAGTTCTTC. As protein: CAWSDLATSYNEQFF.

This clonotype was recorded a few times. The chain joins TRBV14 to TRBJ2-5; possibly TRBD2 for D (5 bases). Germline V gives CDR1 SGHDN, CDR2 FVKESK. CDR3 length: 14 amino acids. V was pared by 1 base and J by 7 bases, with 13 bases between. This CDR3 is CASSQAWTDRTQYF. DNA for the CDR3: TGTGCCAGCAGCCAAGCATGGACTGACCGGACCCAGTACTTC.

There are a few counts of this clonotype. The chain has TRBV30 and TRBJ2-5; 9 bases align to TRBD1. V was clipped by 2 bases and J by 0 bases; unmatched bases: 4. There are 15 residues in the CDR3. Germline V gene data show CDR1 as GTSNPN and CDR2 as SVGIG (reference sequence). The CDR3 coding sequence is TGTGCCTGGAGTTTCCGGGACAGGGACCAAGAGACCCAGTACTTC. Protein product: CAWSFRDRDQETQYF.

V and J are TRBV27 and TRBJ2-7, with no clear D. The CDR3 loop spans 10 amino acids. Per germline, CDR1 MNHEY and CDR2 SMNVEV (reference sequence). Trimming removed 7 bases at V and 5 bases at J, with 6 bases between. The CDR3 loop reads CASKDHEQYF. The CDR3 coding sequence is TGTGCCAGCAAGGATCACGAGCAGTACTTC.

The chain links TRBV6-1 to TRBJ2-1, with a tentative D call TRBD1 (6 bases). The CDR3 is made up of 13 amino acids. Trimming stripped 7 bases from V and 12 bases from J, with 19 bases between. CDR1 and CDR2 (germline): MNHNS, SASEGT. As DNA, the CDR3 is TGTGCCAGCACCCGGCAACAGGGTGAGGGGCAGTTCTTC. Amino acid sequence: CASTRQQGEGQFF.

This clonotype turned up a few times. This chain uses TRBV27 with TRBJ2-6; a possible D gene is TRBD1 (5 bases). V lost 6 bases to trimming and J lost 2 bases, with 14 bases between them. Germline CDR1 reads MNHEY; CDR2 reads SMNVEV (reference sequence). The CDR3 has 16 residues. In DNA form, the CDR3 reads TGTGCCAGCAGGTTGGCACAGGAGACTGGGGCCAACGTCCTGACTTTC. It encodes CASRLAQETGANVLTF.

The V gene is TRBV15, the J gene TRBJ1-3; D ambiguous. This CDR3 comprises 13 residues. Germline-derived CDR1 and CDR2 are LNHNV and YYDKDF (reference sequence). V gave up 7 bases and J gave up 1 base, with 8 bases separating them. Here the CDR3 DNA reads TGTGCCACCAAAACGCCTTCTGGAAACACCATATATTTT. Translated: CATKTPSGNTIYF. The variable domain in full, completed from reference TRBV15 and TRBJ1-3, reads DAMVIQNPRYQVTQFGKPVTLSCSQTLNHNVMYWYQQKSSQAPKLLFHYYDKDFNNEADTPDNFQSRRPNTSFCFLDIRSPGLGDTAMYLCATKTPSGNTIYFGEGSWLTVV.

This clonotype has only a few counts. The rearrangement links TRBV5-1 to TRBJ2-7; D remains unclear. Between the trimmed V and J ends, which lost 4 bases and 2 bases, there was a span of 10 bases. The CDR3 spans 13 residues. In germline, CDR1 is SGHRS, CDR2 YFSETQ. The CDR3 loop reads CASSSYSTYEQYF. In DNA, the CDR3 is TGCGCCAGCAGCAGCTACAGCACCTACGAGCAGTACTTC.

V usage is TRBV19 and J usage is TRBJ2-1, with 11 bases aligning to TRBD2. This CDR3 region has 13 residues. Germline V lookup: CDR1 LNHDA, CDR2 SQIVND (reference sequence). V trimming: 9 bases; J trimming: 8 bases; junction bases outside the gene matches: 6. DNA for the CDR3: TGTGCCAGCTCTAGCGGGAGGTCTCATGAGCAGTTCTTC. This translates into CASSSGRSHEQFF.

This chain joins TRBV20-1 and TRBJ2-2, with TRBD2 matching over 9 bases. The CDR3 runs 15 residues. The ends lost 6 bases at V and 1 base at J; junction bases unmatched: 6. The germline V gene encodes CDR1 DFQATT and CDR2 SNEGSKA (reference sequence). For the CDR3, the DNA is TGCAGTGCACCGAAGACTAGCGGGAACACCGGGGAGCTGTTTTTT. As protein: CSAPKTSGNTGELFF.